This record looks at one TCR beta chain sequence and its context. The record originates from a study of blood T cell repertoires in COVID-19. The CDR3 extends over 16 amino acids. In germline, CDR1 is SNHLY, CDR2 FYNNEI. V lost 5 bases and J lost 7; bases outside the gene matches: 10. Sequencing was performed with immunoSEQ multiplex PCR; in TCRdb, only in-frame clones are kept and a portion is missing. The table records around 100,000 clones, almost 90% of them present only once. The receptor's source is a human donor in a cohort sampled during active COVID-19. The chain joins TRBV2 to TRBJ2-1; 11 nucleotides line up with TRBD2. The sample taken for sequencing was peripheral blood. CDR3 sequence: CASSHLGLAESNEQFF. CDR3 bases: TGTGCCAGCAGTCATTTGGGACTAGCGGAATCAAATGAGCAGTTCTTC.